This entry is about one T cell receptor beta chain. Its antigen is currently unknown. This specimen belongs to a study of identical twins. The CDR3 consists of 12 residues. J was trimmed by 2 bases and V by 4 bases; bases with no gene match: 2. Germline V gene data show CDR1 as SQVTM and CDR2 as ANQGSEA. Study findings and constraints: Some out-of-frame alpha sequences were shared by twins, and these showed excess low generation probability. The study found weaker excess twin sharing in beta out-of-frame sequences.

Healthy Caucasian donors formed the entire cohort. TCRdb used MiXCR to reprocess the 5' RACE reads, holding one entry per CDR3 protein. The data hold about 660,000 distinct CDR3 sequences, with over 8.5% observed a single time. The same data also went into a second study, on yellow fever vaccine responses in identical twins.

The sequenced sample was PBMCs. The chain couples TRBV29-1 to TRBJ2-7; 7 bases are a match to TRBD1. The receptor was derived from a woman aged 18-29 years in good health. The CDR3 here is CSVATGTYEQYF. As DNA, the CDR3 is TGCAGCGTTGCGACAGGGACCTACGAGCAGTACTTC.